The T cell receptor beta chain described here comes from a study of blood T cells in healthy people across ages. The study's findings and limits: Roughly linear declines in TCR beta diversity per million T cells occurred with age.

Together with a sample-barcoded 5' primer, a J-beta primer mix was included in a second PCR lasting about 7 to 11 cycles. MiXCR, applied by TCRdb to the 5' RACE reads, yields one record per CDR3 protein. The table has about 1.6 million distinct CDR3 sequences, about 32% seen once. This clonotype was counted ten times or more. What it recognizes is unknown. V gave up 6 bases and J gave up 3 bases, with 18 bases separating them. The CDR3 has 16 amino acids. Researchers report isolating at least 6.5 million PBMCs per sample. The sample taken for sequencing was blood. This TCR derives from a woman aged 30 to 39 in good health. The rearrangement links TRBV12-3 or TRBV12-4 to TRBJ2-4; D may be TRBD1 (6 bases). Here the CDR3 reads CASRQGDGFGKNIQYF. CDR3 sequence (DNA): TGTGCCAGCAGACAGGGCGACGGTTTCGGCAAAAACATTCAGTACTTC.